This entry concerns a single T cell receptor (beta chain). Its antigen is still unknown. No base quality values were provided; no much bigger clone lies one nucleotide off. The source of the sample is a study of cytomegalovirus exposure and HLA in healthy donors (TCRdb year 2017). For the wider study: The roughly 670 repertoires of the first cohort and the roughly 120 validation repertoires were produced on the same platform, according to a later analysis. The study aimed to test whether signatures of past pathogen exposure could be identified by cataloging public T cell receptors. In addition to the first cohort of 666 subjects, a separate validation cohort of under 150 different subjects was used. To predict cytomegalovirus infection status, the study brought together high-throughput TCR immunosequencing, statistical association of individual TCRs with disease status, and machine learning.

Results the study describes overall, beyond this receptor: The authors suggested that the approach could potentially be generalized to other disease states and immunological phenotypes. In both the original and validation cohorts, the classifier was reported to diagnose cytomegalovirus status with high specificity and sensitivity. The validation cohort had no HLA typing available for a later analysis, so co-occurrence within that cohort was assessed over all 130 or so repertoires. While some public TCRs were present in many individuals, most TCR sequences turned up only very rarely across donors. In vitro tests confirmed that a few of the cytomegalovirus-associated TCR beta chains recognize cytomegalovirus antigens. In a later analysis, TCRs clustered in the first cohort were found to also tend to co-occur in the 100 to 150 validation repertoires, with 90% to 95% of cluster scores above 0. A total of 150 to 200 TCR beta chains were listed by the study as associated with cytomegalovirus.

Library prep was done by the immunoSEQ multiplex PCR assay. On the authors' methods: To diagnose cytomegalovirus status from the catalog of TCR beta chain sequences, a statistical classification framework was built. TCRdb mirrors the immuneACCESS table, restricted to in-frame sequences. Some clones are absent from its copies; in checked studies, under half trace to an unresolved V gene, and the reason for the others is unknown. Clone size and V and J calls were adopted from that table, with D and trimming inferred from the DNA. The sample yields roughly 220,000 clones; 75% to 95% were counted once. The top ten clones comprise 1% to 1.2% of the sample. The donors belonged to the validation cohort of about 110 subjects, which was separate from the approximately 680-subject first cohort. Sequencing was carried out using PBMCs. The source is a woman between 18 and 30 years old in good health and CMV-seronegative.

DNA sequence: TGCGCCAGCAGCGGAGGACAGGTCTCTGAAGGAGCTTTCTTT. This gives the protein CASSGGQVSEGAFF. The chain is encoded by TRBV10-1 joined to TRBJ1-1; 7 bases in between match TRBD1. The germline V gene (reference sequence) specifies WNHNN as CDR1 and SYGVQD as CDR2. The CDR3 covers 14 residues, taking in both the cysteine and the phenylalanine. The entry retains the CDR3 DNA only, 42 bases that are in frame from base 1. The germline V end is reduced by 6 bases and the J end by 10 bases; junction bases left unmatched: 14.